Many counts were recorded for the clone carrying this TCR beta chain. Its antigen remains unknown. Libraries used roughly 18,000 to 1,000,000 sorted naive CD8 T cells and 10%, 30% or 50% RNA input. The source of the sample is a study of molecular identifiers for immune sequencing clone quantification. Across the study: Replicates split RNA from around 20,000 or 100,000 naive CD8 cells five ways, and the researchers sequenced four portions. Study-wide findings and caveats: Whereas naive cells kept under 1% of molecules in clones above 20 RNA copies, such clones held over 99% in effectors.

Methods described previously were used for bulk TCR libraries, and listed TCR primers were applied. TCRdb redid the calling of the PCR reads with MiXCR, one entry per CDR3 protein. This sample has just under 650,000 distinct CDR3 sequences, with 15% to 20% found just once. This CDR3 has 14 residues. Germline loops: CDR1 MNHEY, CDR2 SMNVEV (reference sequence). The V and J ends lost 5 bases and 8 bases, in that order; junction bases with no gene match: 7. Sample: naive CD8+ T cells from blood, with Jurkat cell RNA spiked in. The sample's subset: FACS-sorted CD8+CD4-CCR7+CD45RA+ naive T cells. This TCR was recovered from a human donor in good health. Some libraries in this study had Jurkat cell RNA spiked in. V usage is TRBV27 and J usage is TRBJ1-2; TRBD1 matches 11 bases. This chain's CDR3 is CASSPGTGGKGYTF. The CDR3 DNA reads as TGTGCCAGCAGTCCCGGGACAGGGGGTAAAGGCTACACCTTC.